The 6 T cell receptor beta chains given below trace back to one sample, sequenced in a study of blood T cell repertoires in COVID-19. Libraries were prepared by immunoSEQ multiplex PCR; TCRdb keeps only in-frame clonotypes and omits some of them. The sample gives 150,000 to 200,000 clones, 85% of which show up once; about 3.5% is in the top ten. Sample: peripheral blood. The source is a human donor with acute or convalescent COVID-19. The donor label of this sample is uncertain.

In this sample, this clone turned up many times. DNA of the CDR3: TGTGCCAGCAACCCAGATTTCAATCAGCCCCAGCATTTT. It encodes CASNPDFNQPQHF. This chain uses TRBV2 with TRBJ1-5; D gene unclear. Trimming removed 7 bases from V and 3 bases from J, with 10 bases in between. Germline loops: CDR1 SNHLY, CDR2 FYNNEI. The CDR3 contains 13 residues. Full variable domain (rest looked up from reference TRBV2 and TRBJ1-5): EPEVTQTPSHQVTQMGQEVILRCVPISNHLYFYWYRQILGQKVEFLVSFYNNEISEKSEIFDDQFSVERPDGSNFTLKIRSTKLEDSAMYFCASNPDFNQPQHFGDGTRLSIL.

This rearrangement joins TRBV27 to TRBJ1-6; D might be TRBD1 (6 bases). The CDR3 runs 15 residues. V lost 6 bases, J lost 8 bases, and 17 bases lay in between. Germline CDR1 and CDR2: MNHEY and SMNVEV (reference sequence). CDR3 sequence: CASSYWDTGYSPLHF. The CDR3 nucleotides are TGTGCCAGCAGCTACTGGGACACTGGGTATTCACCCCTCCACTTT.

The genes are TRBV3-1 (or the pseudogene TRBV3-2) and TRBJ2-7; 8 bases are a match to TRBD1. The J segment lost 2 bases and the V segment lost 4 bases, leaving 7 bases of the junction unmatched. Germline CDR1 and CDR2: LGHDT and YNNKEL (reference sequence). The CDR3 contains 15 residues. The chain's CDR3 is CASSLDWTGTYEQYF. The CDR3 coding sequence is TGTGCCAGCAGCCTGGATTGGACAGGGACCTACGAGCAGTACTTC.

This chain links TRBV7-8 with TRBJ2-2; 12 bases map to TRBD1. The trim removed 5 bases at V and 1 base at J, leaving 5 bases unmatched. Germline V gene sequence: CDR1 SGHVS, CDR2 FQNEAQ. The CDR3 sequence is 17 residues long. CDR3 nucleotides: TGTGCCAGCAGCCTTAGGGACAGGGGGCTGAACACCGGGGAGCTGTTTTTT. Encoded protein: CASSLRDRGLNTGELFF.

The rearrangement uses TRBV4-2 and TRBJ2-7; the match to TRBD2 covers 16 bases. V shed 4 bases, J shed 4 bases, and the junction held 10 bases outside the gene matches. Germline CDR1 and CDR2: LGHNA and YNFKEQ. The CDR3 totals 18 residues. As DNA, the CDR3 is TGTGCCAGCAGCCGGGCCGGGACTAGCGGGGGGGCGTCGTACGAGCAGTACTTC. Translation gives CASSRAGTSGGASYEQYF.

V usage is TRBV6-5 and J usage is TRBJ1-2; no reliable D call. The CDR3 spans 11 residues. V lost 8 bases, J lost 8 bases, and 12 bases lay in between. Germline V gene sequence: CDR1 MNHEY, CDR2 SVGAGI. The CDR3 protein is CASGISRGYTF. Here the CDR3 DNA reads TGTGCCAGCGGTATCTCTAGGGGCTACACCTTC.